This TCR beta chain was sequenced for a study of Tregs in tolerant kidney transplant recipients. Recipients received nonmyeloablative bone marrow transplants from related graft donors, with transient mixed chimerism. Unstimulated Tregs (CD4+CD25+CD127-) and CD4+CD25- non-Tregs were sorted from PBMCs. Method: immunoSEQ multiplex PCR; TCRdb's copy keeps in-frame clones and lacks some. The sample holds approximately 90,000 clones, approximately 94% seen once. Overall study findings and caveats: Changing PCR primers prevented nucleotide comparison between some patients' samples.

For this clone: Its antigen is currently unknown.

The clonotype originates from a human patient who received a combined kidney and bone marrow transplant. Some T cells may be supplied by the graft donor. The material was CD4+ T cells from blood (PBMCs), obtained 12 months after the transplant.

Here the CDR3 reads CASSFPHGVSEQYF. In DNA form, the CDR3 reads TGTGCCAGCAGCTTCCCACATGGAGTTAGCGAGCAGTACTTC. The chain combines TRBV7-3 with TRBJ2-7, with no clear D. The CDR3 runs to 14 residues. Trimming took off 3 bases at V and 6 bases at J, with 15 bases between the two ends. The germline gives CDR1 SGHTA, CDR2 FQGTGA.